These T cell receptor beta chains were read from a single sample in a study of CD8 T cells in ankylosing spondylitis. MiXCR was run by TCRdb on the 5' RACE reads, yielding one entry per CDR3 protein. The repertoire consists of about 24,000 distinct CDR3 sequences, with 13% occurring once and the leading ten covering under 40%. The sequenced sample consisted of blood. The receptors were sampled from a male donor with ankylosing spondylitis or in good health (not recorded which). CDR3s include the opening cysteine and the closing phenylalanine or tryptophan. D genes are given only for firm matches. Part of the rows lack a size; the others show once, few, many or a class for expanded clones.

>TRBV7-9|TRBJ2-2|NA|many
TGTGCCAGCAAAACAGGGAGCGGACTAAACACCGGGGAGCTGTTTTTT
CASKTGSGLNTGELFF
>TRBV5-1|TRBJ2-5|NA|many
TGCGCCAGCAGCTTAGGGGACTTCCCGTACCAAGAGACCCAGTACTTC
CASSLGDFPYQETQYF
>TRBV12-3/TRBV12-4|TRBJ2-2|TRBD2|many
TGTGCCAGCAGTGATCTAGCGGGAGGACGGACCGGGGAGCTGTTTTTT
CASSDLAGGRTGELFF
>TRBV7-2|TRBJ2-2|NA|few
TGTGCCAGCAGCTTCAACAGAGGCACCGGGGAGCTGTTTTTT
CASSFNRGTGELFF
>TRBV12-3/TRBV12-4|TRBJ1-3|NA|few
TGTGCCAGCAGTTTAAGAGGCGTTGGAAACACCATATATTTT
CASSLRGVGNTIYF
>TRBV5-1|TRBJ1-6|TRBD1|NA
TGCGACAGCAGCTTGAATACAGGGGGAAGTTCACCCCTCCACTTT
CDSSLNTGGSSPLHF
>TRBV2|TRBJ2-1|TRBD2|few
TGTGCCAGCAGTGCCAGCGGGGGGGCATCTGAGCAGTTCTTC
CASSASGGASEQFF
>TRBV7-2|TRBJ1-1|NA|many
TGTGCCAGCAGCTCTCTAGGGAGGACTGAAGCTTTCTTT
CASSSLGRTEAFF
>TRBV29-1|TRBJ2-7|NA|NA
TGCAGTGCCGGCGGGTCCTCCTCCTACGAGCAGTACTTC
CSAGGSSSYEQYF
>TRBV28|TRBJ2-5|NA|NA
TGTGCCAGCATGACGCGTGGAAGAGGGGCTAAAGAGACCCAGTACTTC
CASMTRGRGAKETQYF
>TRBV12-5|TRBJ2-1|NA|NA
TGTGCTAGTGGTTTACCCAACCGTGAGCAGTTCTTC
CASGLPNREQFF
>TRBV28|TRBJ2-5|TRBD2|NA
TGTGCCAGCAGTTCCCCTAGCGGGGGTCGGGAGACCCAGTACTTC
CASSSPSGGRETQYF
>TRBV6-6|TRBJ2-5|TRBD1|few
TGTGCCAGCAGGGGTTCGGACAGGGCCGGGAGAGAGACCCAGTACTTC
CASRGSDRAGRETQYF
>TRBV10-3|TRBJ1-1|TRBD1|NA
TGTGCCAGTCGGGACAGGGTTATGAACACTGAAGCTTTCTTT
CASRDRVMNTEAFF
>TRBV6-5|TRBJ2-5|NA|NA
TGTGCCAGCAGCCCTAACAGGGTTGAGCGGAGTAGGGAGACCCAGTACTTC
CASSPNRVERSRETQYF
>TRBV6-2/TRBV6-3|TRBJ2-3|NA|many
TGTGCCAGCAGGTACACAGATACGCAGTATTTT
CASRYTDTQYF
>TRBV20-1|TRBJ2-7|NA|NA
TGCAGTGCGACGGGTTTATGGGGGAGCGAGCAGTACTTC
CSATGLWGSEQYF
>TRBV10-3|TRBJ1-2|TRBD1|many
TGTGCCATCAGTACCGGGACAGGGAGGTATGGCTACACCTTC
CAISTGTGRYGYTF
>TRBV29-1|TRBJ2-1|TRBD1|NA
TGCAGCGTTTTTGGGGAGACAGGGATCTACAATGAGCAGTTCTTC
CSVFGETGIYNEQFF
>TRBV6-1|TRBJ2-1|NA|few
TGTGCCAGCAGGAGCCCGAGCTCCTACAATGAGCAGTTCTTC
CASRSPSSYNEQFF
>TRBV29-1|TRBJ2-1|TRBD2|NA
TGCAGCTTCGCGGGGGGCTACAATGAGCAGTTCTTC
CSFAGGYNEQFF
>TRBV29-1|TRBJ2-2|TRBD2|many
TGCAGCGCCGGGGGTAGAGCGGGAACGAACACCGGGGAGCTGTTTTTT
CSAGGRAGTNTGELFF
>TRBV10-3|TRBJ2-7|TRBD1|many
TGTGCCATCAGTGAGGCCGGACAGGACGAGCAGTACTTC
CAISEAGQDEQYF
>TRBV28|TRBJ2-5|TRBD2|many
TGTGCCAGCAGTTTATACCCAGGGCGGGAGGAGACCCAGTACTTC
CASSLYPGREETQYF
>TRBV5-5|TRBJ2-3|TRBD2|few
TGTGCCAGCAGCTTGGGGGGCGGGAGCTCAGATACGCAGTATTTT
CASSLGGGSSDTQYF
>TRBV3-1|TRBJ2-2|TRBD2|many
TGTGCCAGCAGCCAAGTAGGCGGGGGGACCGGGGAGCTGTTTTTT
CASSQVGGGTGELFF
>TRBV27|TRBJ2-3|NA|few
TGTGCCAGCAGGCCACGTGCCACAGATACGCAGTATTTT
CASRPRATDTQYF
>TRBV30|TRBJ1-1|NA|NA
TGTGCCTGGAAGGCGGGGCTCCTTCTCACTGAAGCTTTCTTT
CAWKAGLLLTEAFF
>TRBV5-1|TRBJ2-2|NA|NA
TGCGCCAGCAGCTTGGTACAGGCGGCGGGGGAGCTGTTTTTT
CASSLVQAAGELFF
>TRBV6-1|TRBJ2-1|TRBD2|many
TGTGCCACCCCGGGACTAGTGGGCAATGAGCAGTTCTTC
CATPGLVGNEQFF
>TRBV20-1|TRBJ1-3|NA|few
TGCAGTGCTAGAGATGAGGGGAAAACTGGAAACACCATATATTTT
CSARDEGKTGNTIYF
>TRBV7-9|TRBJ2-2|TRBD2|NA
TGTGCCAGCAGCCAAAAGGCTAGCGGGAGGGCCGACACCGGGGAGCTGTTTTTT
CASSQKASGRADTGELFF
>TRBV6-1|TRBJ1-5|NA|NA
TGTGCCAGCAGTGGTACAGGAAACAATCAGCCCCAGCATTTT
CASSGTGNNQPQHF
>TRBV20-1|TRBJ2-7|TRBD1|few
TGCAGTGCGCAGCAAGGGACAGGGGTAGGCGAGCAGTACTTC
CSAQQGTGVGEQYF
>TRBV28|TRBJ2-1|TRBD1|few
TGTGCCAGCAGTTTAAGACAGGGCGGTGAGCAGTTCTTC
CASSLRQGGEQFF
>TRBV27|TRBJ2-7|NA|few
TGTGCCAGCAGTTTAGGCCCCAGGGGATACGAGCAGTACTTC
CASSLGPRGYEQYF
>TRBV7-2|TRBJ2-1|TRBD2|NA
TGTGCCAGCAGCTTAGGCGGGGGGGCCCAGAATGAGCAGTTCTTC
CASSLGGGAQNEQFF
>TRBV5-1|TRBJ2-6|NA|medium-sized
TGCGCCAGCAGCTTGGTGGCCCTCTCTGGGGCCAACGTCCTGACTTTC
CASSLVALSGANVLTF
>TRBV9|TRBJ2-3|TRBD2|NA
TGTGCCAGCAGCGCCGCGGGACTAGCGGGAGGTCTTTTGGGGACAGATACGCAGTATTTT
CASSAAGLAGGLLGTDTQYF
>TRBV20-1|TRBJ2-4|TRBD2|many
TGCAGTGCTCTAGCGGGGGGGCGCAACATTCAGTACTTC
CSALAGGRNIQYF
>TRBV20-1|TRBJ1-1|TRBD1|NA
TGCAGTGCTAGAGTCAGGGGGCAGGGGACTGAAGCTTTCTTT
CSARVRGQGTEAFF
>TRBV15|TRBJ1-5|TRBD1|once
TGTGCCACCAGCAGGGGACAGAGAAGCACAGATACGCAGCATTTT
CATSRGQRSTDTQHF
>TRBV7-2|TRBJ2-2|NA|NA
TGTGCCAGCAGCTCTACTCTAGTTATGGGGGAGCTGTTTTTT
CASSSTLVMGELFF
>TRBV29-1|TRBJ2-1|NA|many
TGCAGCGTTGTAATCCGGGAGCGCCTAGCTGAGCAGTTCTTC
CSVVIRERLAEQFF
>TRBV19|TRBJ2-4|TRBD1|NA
TGTGCCAGTAGTACACAAACAGGGGGTCACATTCAGTACTTC
CASSTQTGGHIQYF
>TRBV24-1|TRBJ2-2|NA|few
TGTGCCACCAGTGACCCGGGACACGGCCCCCCCGGGGAGCTGTTTTTT
CATSDPGHGPPGELFF
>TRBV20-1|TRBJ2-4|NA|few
TGCAGTGCTGCCCCCCGGGTGGCGGGAGCCAAAAACATTCAGTACTTC
CSAAPRVAGAKNIQYF
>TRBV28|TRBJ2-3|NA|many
TGTGCCAGCAGGACGCCGGGAACAGATACGCAGTATTTT
CASRTPGTDTQYF
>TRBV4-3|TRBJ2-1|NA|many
TGCGCCAGCAGCCAAGATCAGGGGGTAGCGGGAAAGAATGAGCAGTTCTTC
CASSQDQGVAGKNEQFF
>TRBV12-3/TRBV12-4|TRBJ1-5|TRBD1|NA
TGTGCCAGCAGGACCGGGACAGGGTCGGGTCAGCCCCAGCATTTT
CASRTGTGSGQPQHF
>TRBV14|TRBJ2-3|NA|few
TGTGCCAGCAGCCAAGCGGGGAGGCCCACAGATACGCAGTATTTT
CASSQAGRPTDTQYF
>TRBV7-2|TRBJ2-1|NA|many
TGTGCCAGCAGCCCCCGGGACCCAGGCTCCTACAATGAGCAGTTCTTC
CASSPRDPGSYNEQFF
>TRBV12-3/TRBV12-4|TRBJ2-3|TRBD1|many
TGTGCCAGCAGTTCGTTGACAGGGTTGTTGTATTTT
CASSSLTGLLYF
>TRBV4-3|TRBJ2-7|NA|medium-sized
TGCGCCAGCAGCCAAGGCATAGGGTTTTCGTCCTACGAGCAGTACTTC
CASSQGIGFSSYEQYF
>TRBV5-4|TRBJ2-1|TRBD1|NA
TGTGCCAGCAGCCCCCACGGGACAGCCTACAATGAGCAGTTCTTC
CASSPHGTAYNEQFF
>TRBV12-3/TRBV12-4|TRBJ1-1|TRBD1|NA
TGTGCCAGCAGCCGACACCAGGGGGCTGAAGCTTTCTTT
CASSRHQGAEAFF
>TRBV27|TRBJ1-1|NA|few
TGTGCCAGCAGTCCGACATGGACCACTGAAGCTTTCTTT
CASSPTWTTEAFF